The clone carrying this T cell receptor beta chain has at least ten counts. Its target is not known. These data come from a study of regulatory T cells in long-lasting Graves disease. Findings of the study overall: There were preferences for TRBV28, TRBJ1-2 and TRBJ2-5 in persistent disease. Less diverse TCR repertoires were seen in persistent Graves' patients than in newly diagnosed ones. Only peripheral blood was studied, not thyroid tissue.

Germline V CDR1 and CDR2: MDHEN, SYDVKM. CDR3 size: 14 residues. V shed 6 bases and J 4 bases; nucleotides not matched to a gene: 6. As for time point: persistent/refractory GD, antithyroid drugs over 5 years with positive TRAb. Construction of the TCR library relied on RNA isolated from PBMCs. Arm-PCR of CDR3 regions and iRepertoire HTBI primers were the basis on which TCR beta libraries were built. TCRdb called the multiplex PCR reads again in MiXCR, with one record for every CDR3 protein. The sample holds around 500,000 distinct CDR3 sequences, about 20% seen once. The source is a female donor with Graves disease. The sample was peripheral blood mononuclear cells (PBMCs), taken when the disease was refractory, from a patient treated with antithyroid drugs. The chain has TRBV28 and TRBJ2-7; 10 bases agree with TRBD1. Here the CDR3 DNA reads TGTGCCAGCAGCTTTGGGACAGGGGCTTACGAGCAGTACTTC. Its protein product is CASSFGTGAYEQYF.